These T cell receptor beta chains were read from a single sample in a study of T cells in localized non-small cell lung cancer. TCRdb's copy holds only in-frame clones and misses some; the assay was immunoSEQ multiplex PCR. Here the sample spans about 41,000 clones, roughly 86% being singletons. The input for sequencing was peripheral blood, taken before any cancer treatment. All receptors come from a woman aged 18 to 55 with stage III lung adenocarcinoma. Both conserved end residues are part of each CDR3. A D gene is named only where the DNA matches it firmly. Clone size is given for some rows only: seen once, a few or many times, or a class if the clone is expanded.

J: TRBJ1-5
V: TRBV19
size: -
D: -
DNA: TGTGCCAGTAGTACACAGACAAGTCAGCCCCAGCATTTT
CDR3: CASSTQTSQPQHF

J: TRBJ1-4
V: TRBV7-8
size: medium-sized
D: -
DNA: TGTGCCAGCAGCTTAGGCTCGGGGGGAACTAATGAAAAACTGTTTTTT
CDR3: CASSLGSGGTNEKLFF

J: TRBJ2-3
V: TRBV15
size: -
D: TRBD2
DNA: TGTGCCACCAGCAGGCAGCGGCTAGCGGTCAGCACAGATACGCAGTATTTT
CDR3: CATSRQRLAVSTDTQYF

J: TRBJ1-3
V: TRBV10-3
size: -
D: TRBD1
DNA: TGTGCCATCAGTGGTCAAGGACAGGATCGCTCTGGAAACACCATATATTTT
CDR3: CAISGQGQDRSGNTIYF

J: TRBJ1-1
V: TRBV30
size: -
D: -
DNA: TGTGCCTGGAGTCCAGGAGCAAAGAACACTGAAGCTTTCTTT
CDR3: CAWSPGAKNTEAFF

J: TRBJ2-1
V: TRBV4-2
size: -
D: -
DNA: TGTGCCAGCAGCCAAGAAGGTACGGGGCGCAATGAGCAGTTCTTC
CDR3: CASSQEGTGRNEQFF

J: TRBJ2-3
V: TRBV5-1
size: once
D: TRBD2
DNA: TGCGCCAGCAGCTTGGGGTGCGGGGGGGCAACAGATACGCAGTATTTT
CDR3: CASSLGCGGATDTQYF

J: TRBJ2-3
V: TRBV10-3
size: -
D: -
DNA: TGTGCCATCAGTAAGCTCACCGGGGCCAGAAGGGGCACAGATACGCAGTATTTT
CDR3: CAISKLTGARRGTDTQYF

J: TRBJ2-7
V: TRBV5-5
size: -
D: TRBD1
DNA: TGTGCCAGCAGCGCCGGGACAGGGAACTCCTACGAGCAGTACTTC
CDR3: CASSAGTGNSYEQYF

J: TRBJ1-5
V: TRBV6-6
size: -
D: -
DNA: TGTGCCAGCTCCGGTAGGGCGGCCAATCAGCCCCAGCATTTT
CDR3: CASSGRAANQPQHF

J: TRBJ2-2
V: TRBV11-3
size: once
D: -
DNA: TGTGCCAGTCAGCAATCACTCGGCGGGGAGCTGTTTTTT
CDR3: CASQQSLGGELFF

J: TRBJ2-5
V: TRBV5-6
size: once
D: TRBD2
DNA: TGTGCCAGCAGTTCTATAGCGGGAGAGACCCAGTACTTC
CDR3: CASSSIAGETQYF

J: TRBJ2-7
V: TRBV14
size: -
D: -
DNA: TGTGCCAGCAGCCAGTATCCGGGCAGGGGTTACGAGCAGTACTTC
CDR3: CASSQYPGRGYEQYF

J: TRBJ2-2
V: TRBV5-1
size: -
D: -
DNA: TGCGCCAGCAGCTTGGTGGGCCGGGAGCTGTTTTTT
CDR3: CASSLVGRELFF

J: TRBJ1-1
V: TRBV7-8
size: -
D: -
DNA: TGTGCCAGCAGCCCCCAGCCTCTGAACACTGAAGCTTTCTTT
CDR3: CASSPQPLNTEAFF

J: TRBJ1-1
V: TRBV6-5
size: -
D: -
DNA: TGTGCCAGCAGTTACGTCCCATTTGCCTTGGGCACTGAAGCTTTCTTT
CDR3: CASSYVPFALGTEAFF

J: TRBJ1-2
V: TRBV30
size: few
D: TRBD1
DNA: TGTGCCTGGAGGCGACTTACTATGACAGGGAGTGGCTACACCTTC
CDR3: CAWRRLTMTGSGYTF

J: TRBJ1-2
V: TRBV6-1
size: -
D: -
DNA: TGTGCCAGCAGTGGAGGACGGAGCATTATCTATGGCTACACCTTC
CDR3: CASSGGRSIIYGYTF

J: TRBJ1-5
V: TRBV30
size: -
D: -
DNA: TGTGCCTGGAGTGCGGACCGGTATAGCAATCAGCCCCAGCATTTT
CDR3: CAWSADRYSNQPQHF

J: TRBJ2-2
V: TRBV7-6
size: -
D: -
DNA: TGTGCCAGCAGCCTGGACATTTCGAACACCGGGGAGCTGTTTTTT
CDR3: CASSLDISNTGELFF

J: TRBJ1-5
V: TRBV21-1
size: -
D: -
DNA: TGTGCCAGCAGCCCCCAACGGCTGCGGAGCAATCAGCCCCAGCATTTT
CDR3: CASSPQRLRSNQPQHF

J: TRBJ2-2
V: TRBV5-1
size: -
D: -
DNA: TGCGCCAGCAGCTTAATGAGGCGGGGGAACACCGGGGAGCTGTTTTTT
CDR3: CASSLMRRGNTGELFF

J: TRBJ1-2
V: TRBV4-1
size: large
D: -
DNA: TGCGCCAGCAGCCAAGACAGAAACTATGGCTACACCTTC
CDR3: CASSQDRNYGYTF

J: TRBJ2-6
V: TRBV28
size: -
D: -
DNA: TGTGCCAGCTGGCCAAGGGTCTCTGGGGCCAACGTCCTGACTTTC
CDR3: CASWPRVSGANVLTF

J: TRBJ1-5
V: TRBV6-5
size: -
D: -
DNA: TGTGCCAGCAGTGCCTGGAGCAATCAGCCCCAGCATTTT
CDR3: CASSAWSNQPQHF

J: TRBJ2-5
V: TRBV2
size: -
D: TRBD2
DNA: TGTGCCAGCAGTGAACCTAGCGGGGTGGAGACCCAGTACTTC
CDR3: CASSEPSGVETQYF

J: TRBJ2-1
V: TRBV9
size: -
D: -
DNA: TGTGCCAGCAGCGCAGTTGGGGACCCCTATGGGCAGTTCTTC
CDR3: CASSAVGDPYGQFF

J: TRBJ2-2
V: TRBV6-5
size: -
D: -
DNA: TGTGCCAGCAGTTACGTGGGATCCCCGGACACCGGGGAGCTGTTTTTT
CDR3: CASSYVGSPDTGELFF

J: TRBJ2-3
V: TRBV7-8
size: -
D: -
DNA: TGTGCCAGCAGCTTAAGGGGGACTAGCACAGATACGCAGTATTTT
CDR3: CASSLRGTSTDTQYF

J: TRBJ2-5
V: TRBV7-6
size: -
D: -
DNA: TGTGCCAGCAGCTTAGCGGGGGGGCCGGAGACCCAGTACTTC
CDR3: CASSLAGGPETQYF

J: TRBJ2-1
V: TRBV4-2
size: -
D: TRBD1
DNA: TGTGCCAGCAGCCAAGCGCTTGACAGGGTAAAGGAGCAGTTCTTC
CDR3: CASSQALDRVKEQFF

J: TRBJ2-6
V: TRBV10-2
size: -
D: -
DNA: TGCGCCAGCAGTGAGTCCCCTTGGGCTTCTGGGGCCAACGTCCTGACTTTC
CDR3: CASSESPWASGANVLTF